This TCR beta chain was documented in a study of T cell repertoires in cytomegalovirus infection. Study-level points and caveats: There were carriers of CMV plus the relevant HLA, and cumulative public TCR beta family frequency identified them.

In the case of this clonotype: Its antigen is unidentified.

Germline CDR1 reads DFQATT; CDR2 reads SNEGSKA (reference sequence). CDR3 length: 17 amino acids. J was trimmed by 8 bases and V by 2 bases; bases with no gene match: 15. TCRdb fed the reads into MiXCR, producing one record per CDR3 protein. The repertoire holds approximately 630,000 distinct CDR3 sequences, with 20% to 25% as singletons. The chain joins TRBV20-1 to TRBJ2-1; 10 bases are a match to TRBD2. The source of this sequence is a human donor in good health (CMV status not recorded). Some clones in this sample may be carry-over from other donors' samples. The sequenced sample was CD8+ T cells from PBMCs. The CDR3 loop is CSARPTGAGGSPHEQFF. The CDR3 bases are TGCAGTGCTAGACCAACCGGAGCGGGGGGGTCTCCCCATGAGCAGTTCTTC.